Listed below are T cell receptor beta chains from one sample, sequenced in a study of blood T cell repertoires in COVID-19. Generated by immunoSEQ multiplex PCR, the TCRdb table keeps only in-frame clones and is missing some. The sample includes about 220,000 clones, 75% to 90% of them seen just once. Sequenced material: peripheral blood. These receptors were obtained from a man under 40 who had recovered from COVID-19. Both conserved end residues are part of each CDR3. The D gene is left open where the match is weak. The size of a clone is reported for some rows only, either as once, few or many, or as a class for expanded clones.

TRBV11-2	NA	NA	TRBJ2-7	CASSLLPGSYEQYF	TGTGCCAGCAGCTTACTTCCGGGATCCTACGAGCAGTACTTC
TRBV5-6	NA	NA	TRBJ2-2	CASSLDLRGTGELFF	TGTGCCAGCAGCTTGGATCTTCGAGGAACCGGGGAGCTGTTTTTT
TRBV10-3	TRBD1	NA	TRBJ1-1	CAISGKGQGATEAFF	TGTGCCATCAGTGGAAAGGGACAGGGGGCAACTGAAGCTTTCTTT
TRBV6-5	TRBD2	NA	TRBJ2-7	CASSQFAGEAYEQYF	TGTGCCAGCAGTCAGTTCGCGGGGGAGGCCTACGAGCAGTACTTC
TRBV30	NA	once	TRBJ1-2	CAWSPRANYGYTF	TGTGCCTGGAGTCCCAGGGCTAACTATGGCTACACCTTC
TRBV10-3	NA	NA	TRBJ2-3	CASAPSLVSDTQYF	TGTGCCAGCGCGCCGTCTCTCGTTTCAGATACGCAGTATTTT
TRBV11-2	NA	NA	TRBJ1-2	CASSFFYTVHYGYTF	TGTGCCAGCAGCTTTTTCTATACAGTTCACTATGGCTACACCTTC
TRBV6-5	TRBD1	NA	TRBJ2-7	CASILGQGASYEQYF	TGTGCCAGCATTCTGGGACAGGGGGCTTCCTACGAGCAGTACTTC
TRBV10-2	NA	NA	TRBJ2-1	CATLRTTLILPSSYNEQFF	TGCGCCACCTTACGAACGACACTTATACTCCCGAGCTCCTACAATGAGCAGTTCTTC
TRBV5-8	TRBD1	NA	TRBJ1-5	CASSSGPTGGHQPQHF	TGTGCCAGCAGCTCAGGCCCAACAGGGGGCCATCAGCCCCAGCATTTT
TRBV5-1	NA	NA	TRBJ2-3	CASSRSGGHGTDTQYF	TGCGCCAGCAGTAGATCCGGGGGGCACGGCACAGATACGCAGTATTTT
TRBV6-6	NA	NA	TRBJ1-5	CASSTTGRGNQPQHF	TGTGCCAGCAGCACCACAGGGAGGGGCAATCAGCCCCAGCATTTT
TRBV7-2	NA	NA	TRBJ1-2	CASSIRGGPNYGYTF	TGTGCCAGCAGCATAAGGGGTGGGCCCAACTATGGCTACACCTTC